This T cell receptor beta chain was sequenced for a study of beta chain features in type 1 diabetes. Points from the study as a whole: Significant though moderate, a shortening of TCRB CDR3s appeared in all four CD4+ subsets of Type 1 diabetes patients. HLA influence on TCRB rearrangement stayed unresolved here. Reduced insertions and increased deletions marked VDJ junctions in type 1 diabetes patients.

This clone showed up just a few times. The target antigen is unknown. Sequenced material consisted of expressed TCRB transcripts (all of the isolated RNA was reverse transcribed). Only in-frame clones appear in the TCRdb table, and some are missing; sequencing was by immunoSEQ multiplex PCR. Altogether over 200,000 clones are present, 9.5% to 13% being singletons, with the ten largest covering approximately 0.017%. Sequenced input: naive CD4+ T cells from blood. This clonotype was obtained from a young man with type 1 diabetes.

The CDR3 DNA sequence: TGTGCCAGCTCACTCTACTCAGGGGGTCAAACCTACGAGCAGTACTTC. Translating gives CASSLYSGGQTYEQYF. V gene TRBV18 combines with J gene TRBJ2-7; 7 positions agree with TRBD1. V lost 4 bases to trimming and J lost 2 bases; unmatched junction nucleotides: 11. This CDR3 has 16 amino acids. The germline gives CDR1 KGHSH, CDR2 LQKENI. Variable domain in full (rest from reference TRBV18 and TRBJ2-7): NAGVMQNPRHLVRRRGQEARLRCSPMKGHSHVYWYRQLPEEGLKFMVYLQKENIIDESGMPKERFSAEFPKEGPSILRIQQVVRGDSAAYFCASSLYSGGQTYEQYFGPGTRLTVT.